The 21 T cell receptor beta chains reported below all come from one sample, sequenced in a study of T cell responses to AZD1222 COVID-19 vaccine. Repertoires were generated with immunoSEQ multiplex PCR, while TCRdb's copy carries only in-frame clones and drops some. The sample has approximately 140,000 clones, roughly 92% seen once. Sequencing was performed on peripheral blood, taken 28 days after the second AZD1222 dose. These receptors all stem from an adult who received the AZD1222 COVID-19 vaccine.

The chain employs TRBV19 and TRBJ1-1; D uncertain. V was pared by 6 bases and J by 2 bases, with 10 bases between. The CDR3 consists of 13 residues. The germline CDR1 and CDR2 sequences are LNHDA and SQIVND (reference sequence). CDR3 coding DNA: TGTGCCAGTAGCCGAACCCAAAACACTGAAGCTTTCTTT. Residues: CASSRTQNTEAFF.

This chain links TRBV29-1 with TRBJ2-7; 14 positions match TRBD2. The CDR3 covers 13 residues. Trimming cost V 3 bases and J 5 bases; bases outside gene matches: 0. In germline, CDR1 is SQVTM, CDR2 ANQGSEA. CDR3 residues: CSVEGLAGDEQYF. CDR3 sequence (DNA): TGCAGCGTTGAGGGACTAGCGGGAGACGAGCAGTACTTC.

This rearrangement joins TRBV2 to TRBJ2-7; 9 bases agree with TRBD2. The germline gives CDR1 SNHLY, CDR2 FYNNEI. Trimming took 6 bases from V and 3 from J; bases not matched to a gene: 6. CDR3 length equals 14 residues. CDR3 region: CASRDRAGGYEQYF. CDR3 in DNA: TGTGCCAGCAGAGACCGAGCGGGAGGCTACGAGCAGTACTTC. The variable domain in full, completed from reference TRBV2 and TRBJ2-7, reads EPEVTQTPSHQVTQMGQEVILRCVPISNHLYFYWYRQILGQKVEFLVSFYNNEISEKSEIFDDQFSVERPDGSNFTLKIRSTKLEDSAMYFCASRDRAGGYEQYFGPGTRLTVT.

This clone appeared a few times. Here the CDR3 reads CASSFADTQYF. The CDR3 DNA reads TGTGCCAGCAGTTTCGCAGATACGCAGTATTTT. This sequence joins TRBV12-3 or TRBV12-4 and TRBJ2-3; D gene unclear. The CDR3 length is 11 residues. V was shortened by 3 bases and J by 4 bases, with 2 bases between the two germline ends.

The chain carries TRBV7-2 and TRBJ1-5, with no clear D. The germline gives CDR1 SGHTA, CDR2 FQGNSA. Trimming shortened V by 0 bases and J by 12 bases, and 12 bases separated the two germline ends. This CDR3 region has 13 residues. CDR3 sequence reads: CASSLARPDRQHF. The CDR3, as DNA: TGTGCCAGCAGCTTAGCGAGACCCGACCGCCAGCATTTT. Full variable domain (missing parts from reference TRBV7-2 and TRBJ1-5): GAGVSQSPSNKVTEKGKDVELRCDPISGHTALYWYRQSLGQGLEFLIYFQGNSAPDKSGLPSDRFSAERTGGSVSTLTIQRTQQEDSAVYLCASSLARPDRQHFGDGTRLSIL.

V is TRBV12-5 and J is TRBJ2-5; 7 nucleotides agree with TRBD1. V lost 6 bases, J lost 9 bases, and 10 bases stayed unmatched. In germline, CDR1 is LGHNT, CDR2 FRNRAP. The length of the CDR3 is 13 residues. DNA of the CDR3: TGTGCTAGTGGAACCGACAGGGTCGATGCCCAGTACTTC. The encoded protein is CASGTDRVDAQYF.

The chain recombines TRBV20-1 with TRBJ2-7; 10 bases are shared with TRBD1. With 3 bases clipped from V and 4 bases from J, the junction kept 18 bases outside the gene matches. The CDR3 length is 18 residues. Germline V gene data show CDR1 as DFQATT and CDR2 as SNEGSKA (reference sequence). The DNA of the CDR3 is TGCAGTGCTAGTCAGGCCGGTAGGGGACAGGGGAAAAGGTACGAGCAGTACTTC. Its protein is CSASQAGRGQGKRYEQYF.

The rearrangement joins TRBV6-6 to TRBJ2-2; D is ambiguous. Germline V gene lookup returns CDR1 MNHNY and CDR2 SVGAGI (reference sequence). Between the trimmed V and J ends, which lost 2 bases and 5 bases, there was a span of 6 bases. The CDR3 totals 13 residues. The CDR3 protein is CASSYTGTGELFF. The CDR3 DNA is TGTGCCAGCAGTTACACCGGGACCGGGGAGCTGTTTTTT.

The chain carries TRBV29-1 and TRBJ2-1; 7 nucleotides agree with TRBD2. Trimming took 3 bases from V and 5 from J; bases not matched to a gene: 7. CDR3 size: 14 residues. The germline V gene has CDR1 SQVTM and CDR2 ANQGSEA. CDR3 sequence (DNA): TGCAGCGTTGATGTGTTAGCGGGCAACAATGAGCAGTTCTTC. Protein: CSVDVLAGNNEQFF.

This clone showed up just once. This chain links TRBV7-9 with TRBJ2-1; 7 bases fit TRBD2. V shed 1 base, J shed 7 bases, and the junction held 7 bases outside the gene matches. This CDR3 contains 15 residues. Looked up from germline, CDR1 is SEHNR and CDR2 is FQNEAQ (reference sequence). This chain's CDR3 is CASSLGAGVGNEQFF. The CDR3 bases are TGTGCCAGCAGCTTAGGGGCGGGAGTCGGAAATGAGCAGTTCTTC.

V usage is TRBV10-3 and J usage is TRBJ2-2, with 7 bases matching TRBD1. CDR3 length: 14 residues. The junction had 2 bases not matched to a gene; V was cut back by 6 bases and J by 1 base. Germline V gene data show CDR1 as ENHRY and CDR2 as SYGVKD. CDR3 coding DNA: TGTGCCATCAGCGGGACAGAGAACACCGGGGAGCTGTTTTTT. Its protein product is CAISGTENTGELFF.

This clone was observed once. At one of its ends the junction is not consistent with the germline gene, which may arise from a read error. The V gene is TRBV6-2 or TRBV6-3, the J gene TRBJ2-7, with 7 bases aligning to TRBD1. The CDR3 length is 15 residues. Germline values: CDR1 MNHEY, CDR2 SVGEGT. CDR3 bases: TGTGCCAGCAGTTACTCACAGGGGAACTTTTACGGGCAGTACTTC. Translated, it gives CASSYSQGNFYGQYF.

This chain connects TRBV18 to TRBJ2-7; D is unresolved. The CDR3 spans 16 residues. Germline CDR1 is KGHSH and CDR2 is LQKENI. The V end lost 0 bases, the J end lost 3 bases, and 15 bases lay between the germline ends. This CDR3 reads CASSPPRSTDGYEQYF. The CDR3 DNA is TGTGCCAGCTCACCACCGAGATCGACCGACGGCTACGAGCAGTACTTC.

This chain uses TRBV18 with TRBJ1-2; no firm D call. CDR1 and CDR2 from the germline V gene are KGHSH and LQKENI. This CDR3 contains 12 residues. Trimming shortened V by 2 bases and J by 8 bases, and 9 bases separated the two germline ends. The CDR3 DNA is TGTGCCAGCTCACCAGCCAGGTACGGCTACACCTTC. Its translation: CASSPARYGYTF.

V gene TRBV29-1 combines with J gene TRBJ1-6; D is ambiguous. V lost 3 bases to trimming and J lost 0 bases, with 12 bases between them. CDR1 SQVTM and CDR2 ANQGSEA come from the germline V gene. CDR3 length equals 16 residues. Here the CDR3 reads CSVDVHLSSYNSPLHF. CDR3 nucleotide sequence: TGCAGCGTTGACGTTCACTTGAGCTCCTATAATTCACCCCTCCACTTT.

The gene calls are TRBV10-2 and TRBJ2-2; TRBD1 agrees at 7 bases. The V and J ends lost 2 bases and 0 bases, in that order; junction bases with no gene match: 3. The length of the CDR3 is 16 residues. The germline gives CDR1 WSHSY, CDR2 SAAADI. CDR3: CASSEDRAANTGELFF. The CDR3 DNA reads as TGCGCCAGCAGTGAGGACAGGGCCGCGAACACCGGGGAGCTGTTTTTT.

This clone was seen a few times. CDR3 protein: CASSRLSGSSYNEQFF. The DNA for the CDR3 is TGTGCCAGCAGCCGACTTAGCGGGAGTTCCTACAATGAGCAGTTCTTC. The chain links TRBV9 to TRBJ2-1, with TRBD2 matching over 9 bases. Germline CDR1 SGDLS, CDR2 YYNGEE. Unmatched junction bases numbered 6, after V lost 4 bases and J lost 1 base. This CDR3 region has 16 residues. Full variable domain (remainder filled in from reference TRBV9 and TRBJ2-1): DSGVTQTPKHLITATGQRVTLRCSPRSGDLSVYWYQQSLDQGLQFLIQYYNGEERAKGNILERFSAQQFPDLHSELNLSSLELGDSALYFCASSRLSGSSYNEQFFGPGTRLTVL.

The chain employs TRBV27 and TRBJ2-7, with D possibly TRBD2 on 5 matching bases. The CDR3 is made up of 14 amino acids. CDR1 is MNHEY, CDR2 SMNVEV, per germline (reference sequence). V was pared by 5 bases and J by 4 bases, with 15 bases between. CDR3: CASSRSGGVYEQYF. Written as DNA, the CDR3 is TGTGCCAGCAGTAGGTCAGGAGGAGTATACGAGCAGTACTTC.

The chain uses TRBV10-3 and TRBJ2-2; 11 nucleotides match TRBD2. V shed 8 bases and J 1 base; nucleotides not matched to a gene: 9. Germline loops: CDR1 ENHRY, CDR2 SYGVKD. The CDR3 totals 17 residues. CDR3: CAILLSGGAGNTGELFF. CDR3 DNA: TGTGCCATCCTACTTAGCGGGGGGGCCGGGAACACCGGGGAGCTGTTTTTT.

V is TRBV15 and J is TRBJ2-7, with 8 bases fitting TRBD1. The CDR3 is made up of 15 amino acids. Germline V lookup: CDR1 LNHNV, CDR2 YYDKDF (reference sequence). J was trimmed by 5 bases and V by 0 bases; bases with no gene match: 6. The DNA of the CDR3 is TGTGCCACCAGCAGAGATATCGCAGGGGGCCACGAGCAGTACTTC. Amino acid sequence: CATSRDIAGGHEQYF. The full variable domain, with the rest looked up from reference TRBV15 and TRBJ2-7, is DAMVIQNPRYQVTQFGKPVTLSCSQTLNHNVMYWYQQKSSQAPKLLFHYYDKDFNNEADTPDNFQSRRPNTSFCFLDIRSPGLGDTAMYLCATSRDIAGGHEQYFGPGTRLTVT.

The chain joins TRBV15 to TRBJ2-7, with no clear D. Germline values: CDR1 LNHNV, CDR2 YYDKDF (reference sequence). The CDR3 covers 15 residues. The germline V and J ends were trimmed by 0 bases and 4 bases, with 13 bases remaining between them. The CDR3 bases are TGTGCCACCAGCAGAGATCGACGTCAGGCGTACGAGCAGTACTTC. This codes for CATSRDRRQAYEQYF.